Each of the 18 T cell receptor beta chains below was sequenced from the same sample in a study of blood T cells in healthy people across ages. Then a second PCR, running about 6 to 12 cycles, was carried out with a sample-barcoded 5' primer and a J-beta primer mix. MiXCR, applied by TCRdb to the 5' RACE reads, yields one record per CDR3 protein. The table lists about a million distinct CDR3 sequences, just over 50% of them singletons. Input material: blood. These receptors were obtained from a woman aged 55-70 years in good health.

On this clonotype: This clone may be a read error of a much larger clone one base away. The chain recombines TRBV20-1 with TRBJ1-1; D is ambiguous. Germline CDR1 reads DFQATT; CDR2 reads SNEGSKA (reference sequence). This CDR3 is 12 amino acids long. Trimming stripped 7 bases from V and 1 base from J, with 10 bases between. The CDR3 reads CSVAVRNTEAFF. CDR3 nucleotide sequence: TGCAGTGTCGCTGTCCGGAACACTGAAGCTTTCTTT.

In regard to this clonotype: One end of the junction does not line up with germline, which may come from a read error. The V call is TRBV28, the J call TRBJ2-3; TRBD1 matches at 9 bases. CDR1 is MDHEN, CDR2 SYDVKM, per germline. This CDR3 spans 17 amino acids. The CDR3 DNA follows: TGTGCCAGCACCGACACCCCTTGGGGACAGGGAGAAGATGCGCAGTATTTT. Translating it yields CASTDTPWGQGEDAQYF.

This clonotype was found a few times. The CDR3: CASSDSRGLYEQYF. In nucleotides, the CDR3 is TGTGCCAGTTCCGACTCGCGGGGCCTCTACGAGCAGTACTTC. The chain carries TRBV12-3 or TRBV12-4 and TRBJ2-5, with D maybe TRBD2 (6 bases). The J call may be faulty, since TRBJ2-7 better matches the DNA end. This CDR3 has 14 residues.

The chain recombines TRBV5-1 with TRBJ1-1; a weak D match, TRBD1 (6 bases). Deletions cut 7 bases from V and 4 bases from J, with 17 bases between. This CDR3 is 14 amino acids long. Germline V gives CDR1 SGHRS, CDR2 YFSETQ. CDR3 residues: CASGKGVQGTEAFF. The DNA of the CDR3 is TGCGCCAGCGGCAAGGGGGTGCAAGGCACTGAAGCTTTCTTT.

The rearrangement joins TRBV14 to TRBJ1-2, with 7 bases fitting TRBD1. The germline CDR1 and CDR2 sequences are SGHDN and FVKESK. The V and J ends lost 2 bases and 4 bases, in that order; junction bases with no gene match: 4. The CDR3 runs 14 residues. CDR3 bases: TGTGCCAGCAGCCAACTCCGACAGGGCTATGGCTACACCTTC. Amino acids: CASSQLRQGYGYTF.

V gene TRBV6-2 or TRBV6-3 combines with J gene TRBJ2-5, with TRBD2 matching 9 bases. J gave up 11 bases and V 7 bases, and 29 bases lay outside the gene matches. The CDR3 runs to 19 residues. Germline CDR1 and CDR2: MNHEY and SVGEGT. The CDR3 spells CASTLKKWGSGSRFNEQYF. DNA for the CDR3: TGTGCCAGCACCCTAAAAAAGTGGGGTAGCGGGAGTAGGTTCAATGAGCAGTACTTC.

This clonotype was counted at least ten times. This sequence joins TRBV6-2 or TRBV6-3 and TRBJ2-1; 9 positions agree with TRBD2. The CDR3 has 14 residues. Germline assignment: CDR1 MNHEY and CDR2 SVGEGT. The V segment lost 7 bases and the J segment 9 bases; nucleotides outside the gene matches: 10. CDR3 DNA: TGTGCCAGCACTATAACGGGACTAGCAAGTGAGCAGTTCTTC. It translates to CASTITGLASEQFF.

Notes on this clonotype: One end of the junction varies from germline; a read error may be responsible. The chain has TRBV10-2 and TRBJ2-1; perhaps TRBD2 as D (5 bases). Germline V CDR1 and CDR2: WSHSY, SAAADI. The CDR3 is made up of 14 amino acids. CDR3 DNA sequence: TGCGCCGGCAGTGAGCTCCCGAGGGTTGGTGAGCAGTTCTTC. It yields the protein CAGSELPRVGEQFF.

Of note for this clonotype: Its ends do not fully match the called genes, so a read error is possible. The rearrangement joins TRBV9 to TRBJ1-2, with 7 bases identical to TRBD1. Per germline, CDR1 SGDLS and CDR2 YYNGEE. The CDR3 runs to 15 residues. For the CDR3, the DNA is TGTGCCGGCAGCGCCGAGGGGGCAGGGGAGTATGGCTACACCTTC. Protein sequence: CAGSAEGAGEYGYTF. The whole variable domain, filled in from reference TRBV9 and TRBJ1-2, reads DSGVTQTPKHLITATGQRVTLRCSPRSGDLSVYWYQQSLDQGLQFLIQYYNGEERAKGNILERFSAQQFPDLHSELNLSSLELGDSALYFCAGSAEGAGEYGYTFGSGTRLTVV.

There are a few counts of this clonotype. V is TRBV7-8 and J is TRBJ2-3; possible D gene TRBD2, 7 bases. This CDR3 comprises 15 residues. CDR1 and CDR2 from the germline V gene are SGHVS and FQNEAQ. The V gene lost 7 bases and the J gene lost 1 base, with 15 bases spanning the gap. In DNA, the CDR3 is TGTGCCAGCACTGCTGGGAGGGGGGGCACAGATACGCAGTATTTT. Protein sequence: CASTAGRGGTDTQYF.

The CDR3 bases are TGCAGTGCTAGAGATCAAAGGTCAAGCTCCTACAATGAGCAGTTCTTC. Translated, it gives CSARDQRSSSYNEQFF. V and J are TRBV20-1 and TRBJ2-1, with D unclear. Germline CDR1 and CDR2: DFQATT and SNEGSKA (reference sequence). V lost 0 bases and J lost 0, with 12 bases in between. This CDR3 contains 16 residues.

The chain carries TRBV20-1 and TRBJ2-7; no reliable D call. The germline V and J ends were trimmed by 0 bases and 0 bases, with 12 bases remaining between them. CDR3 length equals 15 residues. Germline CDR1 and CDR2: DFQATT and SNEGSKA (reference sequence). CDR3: CSARDPGSSSYEQYF. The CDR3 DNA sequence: TGCAGTGCTAGAGATCCCGGATCGTCCTCCTACGAGCAGTACTTC.

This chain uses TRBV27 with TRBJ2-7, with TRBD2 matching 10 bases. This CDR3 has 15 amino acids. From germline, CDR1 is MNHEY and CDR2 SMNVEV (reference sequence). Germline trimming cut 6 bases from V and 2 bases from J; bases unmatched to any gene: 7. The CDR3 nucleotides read TGTGCCAGCAGACTAGCCGGGACTAGCGCCTACGAGCAGTACTTC. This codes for CASRLAGTSAYEQYF.

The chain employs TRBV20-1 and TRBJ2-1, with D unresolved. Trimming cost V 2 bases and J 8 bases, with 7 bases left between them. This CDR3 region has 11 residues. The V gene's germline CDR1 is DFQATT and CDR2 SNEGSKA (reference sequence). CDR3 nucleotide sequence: TGCAGTGCTAGACAGGTCGATGAGCAGTTCTTC. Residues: CSARQVDEQFF.

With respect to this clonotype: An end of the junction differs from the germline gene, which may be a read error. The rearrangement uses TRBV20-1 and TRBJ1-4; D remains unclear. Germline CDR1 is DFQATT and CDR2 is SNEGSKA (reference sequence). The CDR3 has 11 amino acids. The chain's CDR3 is CSTSYDEKLFF. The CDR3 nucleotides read TGCAGTACTAGTTATGATGAAAAACTGTTTTTT.

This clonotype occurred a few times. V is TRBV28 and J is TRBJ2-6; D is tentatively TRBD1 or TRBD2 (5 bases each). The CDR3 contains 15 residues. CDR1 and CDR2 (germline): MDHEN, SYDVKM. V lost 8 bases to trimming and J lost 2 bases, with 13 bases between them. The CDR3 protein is CASRFVGAGANVLTF. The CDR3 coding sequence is TGTGCCAGCCGATTTGTGGGGGCTGGGGCCAACGTCCTGACTTTC. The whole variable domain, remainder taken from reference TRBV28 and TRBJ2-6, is DVKVTQSSRYLVKRTGEKVFLECVQDMDHENMFWYRQDPGLGLRLIYFSYDVKMKEKGDIPEGYSVSREKKERFSLILESASTNQTSMYLCASRFVGAGANVLTFGAGSRLTVL.

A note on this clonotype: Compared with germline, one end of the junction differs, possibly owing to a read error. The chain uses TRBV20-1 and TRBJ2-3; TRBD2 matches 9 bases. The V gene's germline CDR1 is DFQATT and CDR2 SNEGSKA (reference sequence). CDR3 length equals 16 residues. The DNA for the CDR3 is TGCAGTACTAGAAGCCCCAGCGGGAGGAGCACAGAAACGCAGAATTTT. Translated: CSTRSPSGRSTETQNF.

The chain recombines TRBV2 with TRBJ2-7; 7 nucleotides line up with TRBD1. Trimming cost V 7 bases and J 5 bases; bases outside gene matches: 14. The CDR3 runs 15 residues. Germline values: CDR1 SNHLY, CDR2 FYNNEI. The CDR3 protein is CASNKKGTVPDEQYF. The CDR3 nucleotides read TGTGCCAGCAATAAAAAGGGGACAGTTCCTGACGAGCAGTACTTC.